This TCR beta chain derives from a study of blood T cell repertoires in COVID-19. Overall study: Acute and convalescent COVID-19 samples came from the United States, Italy and Spain. PBMCs, B-cell-depleted T cells, or T cells were the source of the cDNA or gDNA that made up the material.

With 0 bases clipped from V and 9 bases from J, the junction kept 6 bases outside the gene matches. Per germline, CDR1 SGHRS and CDR2 YFSETQ. The CDR3 runs 14 residues. In the original workflow: Amplification of reference gene primers provided the estimated nucleated cell counts. Using immunoSEQ multiplex PCR, the repertoire was profiled, and TCRdb retains in-frame clones only, with some absent. Clonal size and the V and J genes are those of that table, whereas D and trimming came from the DNA. The sample has under 60,000 clones, 85% to 95% seen once; the top ten hold 3.5% to 5%. This clone was observed a single time.

The V and J genes are TRBV5-1 and TRBJ2-1; 7 nucleotides agree with TRBD2. Source material: peripheral blood. The clonotype was recovered from a middle-aged man with acute or convalescent COVID-19. The CDR3 region has the DNA TGCGCCAGCAGCTTGGAAACTAGCGTGGCTGAGCAGTTCTTC. As protein: CASSLETSVAEQFF.